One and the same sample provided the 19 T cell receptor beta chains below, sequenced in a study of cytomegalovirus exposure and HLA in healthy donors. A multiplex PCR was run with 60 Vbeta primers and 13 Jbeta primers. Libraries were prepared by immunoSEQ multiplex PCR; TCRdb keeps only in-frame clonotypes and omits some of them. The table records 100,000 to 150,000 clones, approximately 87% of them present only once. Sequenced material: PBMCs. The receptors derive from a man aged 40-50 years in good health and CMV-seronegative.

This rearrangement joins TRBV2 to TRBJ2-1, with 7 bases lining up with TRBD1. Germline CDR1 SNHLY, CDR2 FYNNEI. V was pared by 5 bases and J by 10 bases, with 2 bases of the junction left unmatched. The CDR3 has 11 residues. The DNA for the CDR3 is TGTGCCAGCAGTCGACAGGGCGAGCAGTTCTTC. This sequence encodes CASSRQGEQFF.

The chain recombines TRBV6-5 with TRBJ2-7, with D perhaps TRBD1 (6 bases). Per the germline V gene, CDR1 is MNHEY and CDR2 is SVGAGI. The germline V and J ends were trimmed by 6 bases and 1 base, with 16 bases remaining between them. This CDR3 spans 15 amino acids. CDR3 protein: CASSSAGTGSYEQYF. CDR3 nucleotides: TGTGCCAGCAGCTCTGCCGGAACAGGGTCCTACGAGCAGTACTTC.

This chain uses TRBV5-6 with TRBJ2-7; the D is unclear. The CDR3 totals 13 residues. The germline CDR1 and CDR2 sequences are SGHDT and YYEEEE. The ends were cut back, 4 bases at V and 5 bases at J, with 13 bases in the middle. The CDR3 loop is CASSLLAGHEQYF. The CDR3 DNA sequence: TGTGCCAGCAGCCTATTAGCTGGCCACGAGCAGTACTTC.

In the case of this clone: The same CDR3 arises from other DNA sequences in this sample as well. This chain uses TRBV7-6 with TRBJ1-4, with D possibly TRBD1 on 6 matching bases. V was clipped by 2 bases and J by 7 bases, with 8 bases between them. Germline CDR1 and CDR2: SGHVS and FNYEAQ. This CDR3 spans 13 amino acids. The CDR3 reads CASSLMGAEKLFF. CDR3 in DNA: TGTGCCAGCAGCTTAATGGGGGCTGAAAAACTGTTTTTT.

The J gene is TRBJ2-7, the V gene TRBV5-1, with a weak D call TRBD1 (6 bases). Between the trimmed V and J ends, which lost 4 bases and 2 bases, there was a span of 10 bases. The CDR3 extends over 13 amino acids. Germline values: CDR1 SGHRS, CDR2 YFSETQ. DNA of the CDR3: TGCGCCAGCAGCACGGACAGCCCCTACGAGCAGTACTTC. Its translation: CASSTDSPYEQYF.

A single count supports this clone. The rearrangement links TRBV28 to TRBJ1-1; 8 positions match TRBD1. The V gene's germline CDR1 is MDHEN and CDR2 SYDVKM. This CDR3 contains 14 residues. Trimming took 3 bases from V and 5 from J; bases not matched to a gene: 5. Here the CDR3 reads CASSFDRGRTEAFF. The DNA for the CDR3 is TGTGCCAGCAGTTTTGACAGGGGAAGAACTGAAGCTTTCTTT.

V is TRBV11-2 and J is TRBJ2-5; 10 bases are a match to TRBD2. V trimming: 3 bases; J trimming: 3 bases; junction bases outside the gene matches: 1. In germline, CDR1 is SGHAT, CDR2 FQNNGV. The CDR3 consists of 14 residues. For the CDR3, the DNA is TGTGCCAGCAGCTTTAGCGGGGGGAAAGAGACCCAGTACTTC. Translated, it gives CASSFSGGKETQYF.

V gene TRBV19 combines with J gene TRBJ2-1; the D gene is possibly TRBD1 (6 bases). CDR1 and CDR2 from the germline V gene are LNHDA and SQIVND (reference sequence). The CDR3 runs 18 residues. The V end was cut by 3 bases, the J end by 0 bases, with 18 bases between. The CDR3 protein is CASSMLPSTGSSYNEQFF. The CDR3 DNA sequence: TGTGCCAGTAGTATGCTCCCCTCAACAGGGAGCTCCTACAATGAGCAGTTCTTC.

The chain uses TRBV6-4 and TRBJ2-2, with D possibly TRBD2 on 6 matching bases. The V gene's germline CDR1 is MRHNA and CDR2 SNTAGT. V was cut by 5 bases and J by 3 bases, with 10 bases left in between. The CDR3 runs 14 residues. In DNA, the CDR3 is TGTGCCAGCAGTACTAGCACCTACACCGGGGAGCTGTTTTTT. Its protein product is CASSTSTYTGELFF.

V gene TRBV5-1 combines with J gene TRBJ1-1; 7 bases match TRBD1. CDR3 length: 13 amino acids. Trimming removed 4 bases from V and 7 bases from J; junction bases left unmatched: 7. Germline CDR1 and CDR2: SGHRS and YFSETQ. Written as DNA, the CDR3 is TGCGCCAGCAGCCGTACAGGGGCTGATGAAGCTTTCTTT. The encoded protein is CASSRTGADEAFF.

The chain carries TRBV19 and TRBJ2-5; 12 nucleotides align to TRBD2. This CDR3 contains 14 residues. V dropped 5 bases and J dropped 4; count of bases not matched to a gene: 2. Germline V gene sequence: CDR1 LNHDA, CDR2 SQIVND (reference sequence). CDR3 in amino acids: CASSPGLAGETQYF. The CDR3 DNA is TGTGCCAGTAGTCCGGGACTAGCGGGAGAGACCCAGTACTTC.

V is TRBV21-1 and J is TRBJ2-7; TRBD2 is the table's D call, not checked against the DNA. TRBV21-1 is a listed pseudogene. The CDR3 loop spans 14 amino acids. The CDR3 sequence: CASSKRERVYEQYF. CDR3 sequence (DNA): TGTGCCAGCAGCAAAAGAGAGCGAGTCTACGAGCAGTACTTC.

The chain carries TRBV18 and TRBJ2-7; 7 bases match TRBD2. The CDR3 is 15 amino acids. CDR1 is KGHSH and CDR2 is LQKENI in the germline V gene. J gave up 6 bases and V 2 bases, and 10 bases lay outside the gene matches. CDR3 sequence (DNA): TGTGCCAGCTCACCAGGAATAGCGGGCGCGAGCGAGCAGTACTTC. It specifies CASSPGIAGASEQYF.

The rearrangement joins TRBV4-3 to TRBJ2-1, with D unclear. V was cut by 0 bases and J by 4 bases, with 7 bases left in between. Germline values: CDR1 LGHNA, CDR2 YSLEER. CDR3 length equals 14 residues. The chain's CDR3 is CASSQDAAYNEQFF. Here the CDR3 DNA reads TGCGCCAGCAGCCAAGATGCAGCGTACAATGAGCAGTTCTTC.

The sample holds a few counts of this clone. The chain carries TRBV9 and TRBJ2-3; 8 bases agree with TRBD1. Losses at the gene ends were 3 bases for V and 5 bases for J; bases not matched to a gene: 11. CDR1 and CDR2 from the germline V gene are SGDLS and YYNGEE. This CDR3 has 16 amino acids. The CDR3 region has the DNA TGTGCCAGCAGCGCGGACCGGGACAGGCCAGAAGATACGCAGTATTTT. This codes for CASSADRDRPEDTQYF.

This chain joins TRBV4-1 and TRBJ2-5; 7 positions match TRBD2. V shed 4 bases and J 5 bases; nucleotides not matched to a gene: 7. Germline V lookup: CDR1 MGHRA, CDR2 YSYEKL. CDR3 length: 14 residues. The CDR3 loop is CASSLLPGGETQYF. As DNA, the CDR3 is TGCGCCAGCAGCCTCCTTCCCGGGGGGGAGACCCAGTACTTC.

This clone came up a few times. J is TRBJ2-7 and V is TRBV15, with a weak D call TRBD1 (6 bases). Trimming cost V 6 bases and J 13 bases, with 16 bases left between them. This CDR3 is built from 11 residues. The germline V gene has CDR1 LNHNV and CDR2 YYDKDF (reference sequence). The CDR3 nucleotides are TGTGCCACCAGGAGCGGCGGACAGACTTACTTC. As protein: CATRSGGQTYF. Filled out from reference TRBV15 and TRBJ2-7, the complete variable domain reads DAMVIQNPRYQVTQFGKPVTLSCSQTLNHNVMYWYQQKSSQAPKLLFHYYDKDFNNEADTPDNFQSRRPNTSFCFLDIRSPGLGDTAMYLCATRSGGQTYFGPGTRLTVT.

CDR3 sequence reads: CASTIAGGSTDTQYF. The DNA of the CDR3 is TGTGCCAGCACCATAGCGGGGGGAAGCACAGATACGCAGTATTTT. The chain links TRBV28 to TRBJ2-3; 10 bases fit TRBD2. CDR1 and CDR2 from the germline V gene are MDHEN and SYDVKM. CDR3 length equals 15 residues. V gave up 7 bases and J gave up 0 bases; unmatched junction bases: 4.

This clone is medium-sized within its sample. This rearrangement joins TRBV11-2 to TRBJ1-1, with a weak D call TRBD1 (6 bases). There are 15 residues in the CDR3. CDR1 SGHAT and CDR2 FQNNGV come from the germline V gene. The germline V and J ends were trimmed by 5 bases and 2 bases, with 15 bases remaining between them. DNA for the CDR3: TGTGCCAGCAGCAAACTCACAGGGAGCAACACTGAAGCTTTCTTT. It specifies CASSKLTGSNTEAFF.